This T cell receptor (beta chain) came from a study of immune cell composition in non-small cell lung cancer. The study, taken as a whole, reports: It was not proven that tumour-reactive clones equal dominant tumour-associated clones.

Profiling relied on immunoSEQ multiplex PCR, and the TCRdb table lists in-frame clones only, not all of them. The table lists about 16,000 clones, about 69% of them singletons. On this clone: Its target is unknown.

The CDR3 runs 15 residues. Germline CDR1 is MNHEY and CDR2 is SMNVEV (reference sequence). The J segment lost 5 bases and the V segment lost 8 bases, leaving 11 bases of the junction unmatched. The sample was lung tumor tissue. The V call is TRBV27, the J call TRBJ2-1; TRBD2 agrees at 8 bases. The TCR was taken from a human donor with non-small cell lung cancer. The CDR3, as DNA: TGTGCCAGCCGAGACGGGGCGGGGGGTAACAATGAGCAGTTCTTC. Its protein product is CASRDGAGGNNEQFF.